This entry lists 27 T cell receptor beta chains sequenced from one sample in a study of PD-L1 blockade in urothelial cancer. Using immunoSEQ multiplex PCR, the repertoire was profiled, and TCRdb retains in-frame clones only, with some absent. Of 35,000 to 55,000 clones in the sample, approximately 82% were seen once. This specimen was PBMCs, taken around atezolizumab (anti-PD-L1) treatment. Receptors originate from a man between 65 and 85 years old with urothelial cancer.

The chain employs TRBV5-5 and TRBJ1-6, with TRBD1 identical over 11 bases. The V segment lost 4 bases and the J segment 7 bases; nucleotides outside the gene matches: 7. Germline V gene data show CDR1 as SGHKS and CDR2 as YYEKEE (reference sequence). This CDR3 is 16 amino acids long. Written as DNA, the CDR3 is TGTGCCAGCAGCGCGGACAGGGGGCGATCGAATTCACCCCTCCACTTT. Amino acid sequence: CASSADRGRSNSPLHF.

V usage is TRBV9 and J usage is TRBJ1-4, with D possibly matching TRBD1 (5 bases). V was trimmed by 4 bases and J by 7 bases, leaving 17 bases between them. CDR1 is SGDLS, CDR2 YYNGEE, per germline. The CDR3 loop spans 15 amino acids. This chain's CDR3 is CASSLGTSDTEKLFF. In DNA, the CDR3 is TGTGCCAGCAGCCTCGGGACTTCCGACACTGAAAAACTGTTTTTT.

This clone appeared once. This chain links TRBV7-2 with TRBJ1-1; 8 bases match TRBD1. The V and J ends lost 5 bases and 4 bases, in that order; junction bases with no gene match: 6. CDR1 and CDR2 from the germline V gene are SGHTA and FQGNSA. This CDR3 contains 14 residues. The CDR3 DNA follows: TGTGCCAGCAGCCGAGACAGGGGAAGCACTGAAGCTTTCTTT. This sequence encodes CASSRDRGSTEAFF. Drawing the rest from reference TRBV7-2 and TRBJ1-1, the complete variable domain is GAGVSQSPSNKVTEKGKDVELRCDPISGHTALYWYRQSLGQGLEFLIYFQGNSAPDKSGLPSDRFSAERTGGSVSTLTIQRTQQEDSAVYLCASSRDRGSTEAFFGQGTRLTVV.

V gene TRBV28 combines with J gene TRBJ1-2; D unclear. Germline V CDR1 and CDR2: MDHEN, SYDVKM. This CDR3 spans 14 amino acids. V lost 1 base to trimming and J lost 5 bases, with 11 bases between them. Here the CDR3 DNA reads TGTGCCAGCAGTTTATATACAGAAGCATATGGCTACACCTTC. Its translation is CASSLYTEAYGYTF.

The chain links TRBV13 to TRBJ2-5; TRBD2 matches 9 bases. The CDR3 is 17 residues long. Trimming at V came to 5 bases and at J to 2 bases, leaving 12 bases not matched to a gene. Germline V lookup: CDR1 PRHDT, CDR2 FYEKMQ (reference sequence). Written as DNA, the CDR3 is TGTGCCAGCAGCGGGCGACTAGCGGAGACGTTACAAGAGACCCAGTACTTC. It codes for CASSGRLAETLQETQYF.

The gene calls are TRBV7-9 and TRBJ1-4, with 11 bases matching TRBD1. The CDR3 has 17 residues. After removal of 5 bases from V and 8 bases from J, the junction contained 13 bases not matched to a gene. CDR1 is SEHNR, CDR2 FQNEAQ, per germline (reference sequence). The CDR3 DNA reads TGTGCCAGCAGCCGAAGGGATCCGGGACAGGGGGGAGAAAAACTGTTTTTT. The encoded protein is CASSRRDPGQGGEKLFF. Full variable domain (rest looked up from reference TRBV7-9 and TRBJ1-4): DTGVSQNPRHKITKRGQNVTFRCDPISEHNRLYWYRQTLGQGPEFLTYFQNEAQLEKSRLLSDRFSAERPKGSFSTLEIQRTEQGDSAMYLCASSRRDPGQGGEKLFFGSGTQLSVL.

In the case of this clone: The same CDR3 can be traced to other DNA sequences in this sample. The chain uses TRBV5-1 and TRBJ2-2; 9 nucleotides align to TRBD1. The CDR3 runs to 15 residues. Trimming took 10 bases from V and 3 from J; bases not matched to a gene: 10. The germline V gene encodes CDR1 SGHRS and CDR2 YFSETQ. The CDR3 nucleotides read TGCGCCTCACGGCCGGGACAGGGCGACACCGGGGAGCTGTTTTTT. Protein sequence: CASRPGQGDTGELFF.

V is TRBV6-1 and J is TRBJ1-1; maybe TRBD1 (6 bases). Germline lookup yields CDR1 MNHNS and CDR2 SASEGT. The length of the CDR3 is 14 residues. V was cut by 7 bases and J by 5 bases, with 17 bases left in between. The CDR3 coding sequence is TGTGCCAGCACCCCCATTGGGGGACAAACTGAAGCTTTCTTT. It translates to CASTPIGGQTEAFF.

This clone was counted a single time. This sequence joins TRBV7-8 and TRBJ2-7; D not certain. This CDR3 region has 12 residues. Germline CDR1 and CDR2: SGHVS and FQNEAQ. V lost 3 bases and J 7 bases, leaving 10 bases between the germline ends. The DNA of the CDR3 is TGTGCCAGCAGCTTCCCAGGTGCAGAGCAGTACTTC. It yields the protein CASSFPGAEQYF. The full variable domain, in which reference TRBV7-8 and TRBJ2-7 provide the parts outside the CDR3, is GAGVSQSPRYKVAKRGQDVALRCDPISGHVSLFWYQQALGQGPEFLTYFQNEAQLDKSGLPSDRFFAERPEGSVSTLKIQRTQQEDSAVYLCASSFPGAEQYFGPGTRLTVT.

This clone was counted once. This chain links TRBV6-1 with TRBJ1-3; TRBD1 aligns across 9 bases. V gave up 6 bases and J gave up 5 bases; unmatched junction bases: 8. The CDR3 spans 15 residues. Germline V gives CDR1 MNHNS, CDR2 SASEGT. CDR3 amino acids: CASRPGTGNRNTIYF. The CDR3 nucleotides are TGTGCCAGCAGACCCGGGACAGGGAACAGAAACACCATATATTTT.

V usage is TRBV13 and J usage is TRBJ1-2; a weak D match, TRBD1 (5 bases). The germline CDR1 and CDR2 sequences are PRHDT and FYEKMQ (reference sequence). This CDR3 spans 15 amino acids. Trimming took 5 bases from V and 7 from J, leaving 20 bases between them. The CDR3 nucleotides read TGTGCCAGCAGCGCCCGGGGGGGGGATCCCCCTGGCTACACCTTC. Encoded protein: CASSARGGDPPGYTF. Filled out from reference TRBV13 and TRBJ1-2, the complete variable domain reads AAGVIQSPRHLIKEKRETATLKCYPIPRHDTVYWYQQGPGQDPQFLISFYEKMQSDKGSIPDRFSAQQFSDYHSELNMSSLELGDSALYFCASSARGGDPPGYTFGSGTRLTVV.

The chain employs TRBV7-9 and TRBJ2-3; TRBD2 matches at 10 bases. V was clipped by 5 bases and J by 5 bases; unmatched bases: 7. The CDR3 covers 15 residues. CDR1 and CDR2 from the germline V gene are SEHNR and FQNEAQ (reference sequence). The CDR3 is CASSKVAGGVDTQYF. The DNA of the CDR3 is TGTGCCAGCAGCAAAGTAGCGGGAGGAGTAGATACGCAGTATTTT.

The J gene is TRBJ1-2, the V gene TRBV21-1. TRBV21-1 is a known pseudogene. CDR3 length: 9 amino acids. CDR3 protein: CASTGEGLF. The CDR3 bases are TGTGCCAGCACGGGGGAGGGCCTCTTC.

The chain uses TRBV7-9 and TRBJ2-7; the D gene is possibly TRBD2 (5 bases). This CDR3 has 13 amino acids. Per germline, CDR1 SEHNR and CDR2 FQNEAQ (reference sequence). The V end was cut by 5 bases, the J end by 6 bases, with 14 bases between. The CDR3 DNA reads TGTGCCAGCAGCCCTACAGTCCGGGGCGAGCAGTACTTC. It translates to CASSPTVRGEQYF. Combining the CDR3 with reference TRBV7-9 and TRBJ2-7 gives the whole variable domain DTGVSQNPRHKITKRGQNVTFRCDPISEHNRLYWYRQTLGQGPEFLTYFQNEAQLEKSRLLSDRFSAERPKGSFSTLEIQRTEQGDSAMYLCASSPTVRGEQYFGPGTRLTVT.

The rearrangement links TRBV27 to TRBJ2-7; 9 bases are a match to TRBD1. Germline V gives CDR1 MNHEY, CDR2 SMNVEV (reference sequence). With 6 bases clipped from V and 6 bases from J, the junction kept 9 bases outside the gene matches. The CDR3 consists of 14 residues. The CDR3 DNA follows: TGTGCCAGCAGGATACAGGGGGCGAGAGGCGAGCAGTACTTC. Translation gives CASRIQGARGEQYF.

V usage is TRBV29-1 and J usage is TRBJ2-1; D possibly corresponds to TRBD2 (6 bases). CDR1 is SQVTM and CDR2 is ANQGSEA in the germline V gene. V was cut by 1 base and J by 12 bases, with 16 bases left in between. The CDR3 has 13 amino acids. The CDR3 DNA follows: TGCAGCGTTGAAGGGGGTCGGGGGATACTGCAGTTCTTC. Translating gives CSVEGGRGILQFF.

V gene TRBV19 combines with J gene TRBJ2-7; maybe TRBD1 (8 bases). Germline-derived CDR1 and CDR2 are LNHDA and SQIVND (reference sequence). The CDR3 is 12 residues long. V was trimmed by 5 bases and J by 6 bases, leaving 11 bases between them. This CDR3 reads CASSYRGGEQYF. The CDR3 region has the DNA TGTGCCAGTAGTTACAGGGGGGGCGAGCAGTACTTC.

A single count supports this clone. The chain carries TRBV5-1 and TRBJ2-3, with D tentatively TRBD2 (5 bases). The CDR3 covers 13 residues. Looked up from germline, CDR1 is SGHRS and CDR2 is YFSETQ. The germline V and J ends were trimmed by 7 bases and 6 bases, with 15 bases remaining between them. The CDR3 reads CASALRAVDTQYF. The CDR3 DNA sequence: TGCGCCAGCGCGTTGCGGGCTGTTGATACGCAGTATTTT.

This chain uses TRBV27 with TRBJ2-7, with D tentatively TRBD1 (5 bases). Germline V gene lookup returns CDR1 MNHEY and CDR2 SMNVEV (reference sequence). V was cut by 3 bases and J by 3 bases, with 12 bases left in between. The CDR3 length is 14 residues. The CDR3: CASSFLQDNYEQYF. The CDR3 nucleotides are TGTGCCAGCAGTTTTCTGCAGGACAACTACGAGCAGTACTTC.

The DNA of the CDR3 is TGTGCCAGCAGTTATCCGCAGAGGAACTATGGCTACACCTTC. This gives the protein CASSYPQRNYGYTF. The V and J genes are TRBV28 and TRBJ1-2; the D is unclear. V lost 4 bases and J 2 bases, leaving 11 bases between the germline ends. The length of the CDR3 is 14 residues. Germline-derived CDR1 and CDR2 are MDHEN and SYDVKM.

This clone was seen only once. The genes are TRBV7-3 and TRBJ1-1; D is undetermined. Between the trimmed V and J ends, which lost 1 base and 2 bases, there was a span of 14 bases. Germline V lookup: CDR1 SGHTA, CDR2 FQGTGA. The CDR3 totals 16 residues. The CDR3 DNA follows: TGTGCCAGCAGCTTAATTGGGCCGACACCTAACACTGAAGCTTTCTTT. Its translation: CASSLIGPTPNTEAFF. The variable domain in full, with the rest retrieved from reference TRBV7-3 and TRBJ1-1, is GAGVSQTPSNKVTEKGKYVELRCDPISGHTALYWYRQSLGQGPEFLIYFQGTGAADDSGLPNDRFFAVRPEGSVSTLKIQRTERGDSAVYLCASSLIGPTPNTEAFFGQGTRLTVV.

This chain connects TRBV28 to TRBJ2-1; D possibly corresponds to TRBD2 (6 bases). In germline, CDR1 is MDHEN, CDR2 SYDVKM. The CDR3 runs to 16 residues. V shed 5 bases and J shed 0 bases, with 14 bases lying between them. CDR3 DNA: TGTGCCAGCAGTAAATGGGGGGACCGCTCCTACAATGAGCAGTTCTTC. Translating it yields CASSKWGDRSYNEQFF.

CDR3 sequence reads: CASSEALPGKTEAFF. The CDR3 DNA reads as TGTGCCAGCAGTGAAGCGCTACCAGGTAAAACTGAAGCTTTCTTT. The chain joins TRBV2 to TRBJ1-1; D is unresolved. Trimming took 0 bases from V and 5 from J, leaving 13 bases between them. Germline-derived CDR1 and CDR2 are SNHLY and FYNNEI. This CDR3 has 15 amino acids. The full variable domain, with the rest looked up from reference TRBV2 and TRBJ1-1, is EPEVTQTPSHQVTQMGQEVILRCVPISNHLYFYWYRQILGQKVEFLVSFYNNEISEKSEIFDDQFSVERPDGSNFTLKIRSTKLEDSAMYFCASSEALPGKTEAFFGQGTRLTVV.

The rearrangement joins TRBV9 to TRBJ2-2, with TRBD1 matching 8 bases. V lost 3 bases, J lost 1 base, and 5 bases stayed unmatched. Germline values: CDR1 SGDLS, CDR2 YYNGEE. The CDR3 extends over 16 amino acids. In DNA, the CDR3 is TGTGCCAGCAGCGCGGGGACAGGACTGAACACCGGGGAGCTGTTTTTT. Protein product: CASSAGTGLNTGELFF.

The chain couples TRBV21-1 to TRBJ1-4. TRBV21-1 constitutes a pseudogene. The CDR3 covers 12 residues. CDR3 in amino acids: CASPSAGEKLFF. The CDR3 region has the DNA TGTGCCAGCCCTTCCGCGGGTGAAAAACTGTTTTTT.

The rearrangement joins TRBV27 to TRBJ2-7, with 9 bases lining up with TRBD1. Germline values: CDR1 MNHEY, CDR2 SMNVEV (reference sequence). Trimming removed 5 bases from V and 3 bases from J; junction bases left unmatched: 8. The CDR3 runs to 15 residues. In DNA form, the CDR3 reads TGTGCCAGCAGTCGCCCTACGGGACAGGGCTACGAGCAGTACTTC. It yields the protein CASSRPTGQGYEQYF.

J is TRBJ1-5 and V is TRBV7-9; D call uncertain. Looked up from germline, CDR1 is SEHNR and CDR2 is FQNEAQ (reference sequence). V gave up 5 bases and J gave up 4 bases, with 9 bases separating them. CDR3 size: 13 residues. Here the CDR3 reads CASSLQSNQPQHF. Written as DNA, the CDR3 is TGTGCCAGCAGCCTGCAGTCTAATCAGCCCCAGCATTTT.